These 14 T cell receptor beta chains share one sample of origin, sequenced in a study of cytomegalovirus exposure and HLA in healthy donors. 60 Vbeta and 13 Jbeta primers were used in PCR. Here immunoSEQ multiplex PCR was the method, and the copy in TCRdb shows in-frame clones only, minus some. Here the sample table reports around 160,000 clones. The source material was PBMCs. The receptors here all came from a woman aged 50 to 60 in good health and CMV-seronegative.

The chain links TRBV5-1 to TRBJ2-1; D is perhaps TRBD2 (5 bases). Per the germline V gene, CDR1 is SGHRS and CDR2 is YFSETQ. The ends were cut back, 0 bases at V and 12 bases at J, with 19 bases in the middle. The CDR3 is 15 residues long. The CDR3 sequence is CASSLDGSTGDRQFF. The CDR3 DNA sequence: TGCGCCAGCAGCTTGGATGGCAGCACCGGGGATCGGCAGTTCTTC.

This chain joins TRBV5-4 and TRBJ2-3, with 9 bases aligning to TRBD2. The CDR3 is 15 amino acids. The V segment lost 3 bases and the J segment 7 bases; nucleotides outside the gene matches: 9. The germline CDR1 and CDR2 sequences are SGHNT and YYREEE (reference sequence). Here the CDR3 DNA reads TGTGCCAGCAGCTCCTTTAGCGGGAGCGGCTATACGCAGTATTTT. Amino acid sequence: CASSSFSGSGYTQYF.

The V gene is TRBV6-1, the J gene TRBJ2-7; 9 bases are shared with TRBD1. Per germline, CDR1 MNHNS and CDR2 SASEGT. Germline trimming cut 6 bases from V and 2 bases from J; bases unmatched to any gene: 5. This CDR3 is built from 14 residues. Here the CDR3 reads CASRHRDRAYEQYF. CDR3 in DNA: TGTGCCAGCAGACACCGGGACAGGGCCTACGAGCAGTACTTC.

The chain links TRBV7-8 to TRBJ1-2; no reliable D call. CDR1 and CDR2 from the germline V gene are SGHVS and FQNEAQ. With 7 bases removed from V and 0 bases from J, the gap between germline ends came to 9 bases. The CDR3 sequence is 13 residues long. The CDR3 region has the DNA TGTGCCAGCACCCCTGGAGCTAACTATGGCTACACCTTC. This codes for CASTPGANYGYTF.

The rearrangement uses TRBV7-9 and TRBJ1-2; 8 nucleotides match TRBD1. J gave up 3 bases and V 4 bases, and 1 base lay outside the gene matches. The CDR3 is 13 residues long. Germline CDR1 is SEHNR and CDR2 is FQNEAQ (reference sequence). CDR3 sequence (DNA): TGTGCCAGCAGCTCGGGACAGGACTATGGCTACACCTTC. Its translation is CASSSGQDYGYTF.

As DNA, the CDR3 is TGTGCCAGCAGTTCACCGGGACAGGAGCCTAGAGGCTACACCTTC. This codes for CASSSPGQEPRGYTF. V gene TRBV28 combines with J gene TRBJ1-2; 8 bases align to TRBD1. V was clipped by 4 bases and J by 8 bases; unmatched bases: 12. The germline gives CDR1 MDHEN, CDR2 SYDVKM. The CDR3 has 15 residues.

CDR3 region: CASSPDRGLSGELFF. CDR3 in DNA: TGTGCCAGCAGCCCAGACAGGGGGCTGTCCGGGGAGCTGTTTTTT. The chain couples TRBV11-3 to TRBJ2-2; 10 bases map to TRBD1. J lost 6 bases, V lost 5 bases, and 6 bases had no gene match. Germline CDR1 is SGHNT and CDR2 is YENEEA. This CDR3 comprises 15 residues.

In DNA, the CDR3 is TGTGCCAGCAGCTCGCGCCTCGAGGAGACCCAGTACTTC. It encodes CASSSRLEETQYF. The genes are TRBV11-3 and TRBJ2-5; D remains ambiguous. CDR3 size: 13 residues. V was cut by 4 bases and J by 5 bases, with 11 bases left in between. The germline gives CDR1 SGHNT, CDR2 YENEEA. The variable domain in full, completed from reference TRBV11-3 and TRBJ2-5, reads EAGVVQSPRYKIIEKKQPVAFWCNPISGHNTLYWYLQNLGQGPELLIRYENEEAVDDSQLPKDRFSAERLKGVDSTLKIQPAELGDSAVYLCASSSRLEETQYFGPGTRLLVL.

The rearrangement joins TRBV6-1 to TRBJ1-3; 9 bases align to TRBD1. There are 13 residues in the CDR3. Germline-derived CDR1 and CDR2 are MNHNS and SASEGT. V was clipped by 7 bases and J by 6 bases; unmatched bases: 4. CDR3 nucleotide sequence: TGTGCCAGCAAGGACAGGGGAATAAACACCATATATTTT. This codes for CASKDRGINTIYF.

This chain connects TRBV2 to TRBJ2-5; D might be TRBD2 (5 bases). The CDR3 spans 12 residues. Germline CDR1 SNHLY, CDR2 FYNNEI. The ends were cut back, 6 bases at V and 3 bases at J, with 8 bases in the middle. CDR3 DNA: TGTGCCAGCAGGACCGGGAAAGAGACCCAGTACTTC. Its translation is CASRTGKETQYF.

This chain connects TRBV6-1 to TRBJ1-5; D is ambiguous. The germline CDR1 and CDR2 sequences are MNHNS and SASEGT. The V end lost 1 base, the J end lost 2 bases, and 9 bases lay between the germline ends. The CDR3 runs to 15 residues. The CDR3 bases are TGTGCCAGCAGTGAAGGACTGCTAGGCAATCAGCCCCAGCATTTT. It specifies CASSEGLLGNQPQHF.

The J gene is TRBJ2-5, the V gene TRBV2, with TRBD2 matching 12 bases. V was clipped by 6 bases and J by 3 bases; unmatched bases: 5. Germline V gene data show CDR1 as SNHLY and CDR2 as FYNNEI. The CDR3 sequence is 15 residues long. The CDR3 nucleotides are TGTGCCAGCAGAGCTAGCGGGGGGGCCGAAGAGACCCAGTACTTC. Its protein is CASRASGGAEETQYF.

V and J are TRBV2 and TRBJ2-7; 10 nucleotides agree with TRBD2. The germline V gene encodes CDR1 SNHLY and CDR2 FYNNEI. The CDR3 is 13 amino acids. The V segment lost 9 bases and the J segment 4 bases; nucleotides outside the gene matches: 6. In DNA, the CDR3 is TGTGCCAGGAAAGCGGGAGGGAGTTACGAGCAGTACTTC. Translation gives CARKAGGSYEQYF.

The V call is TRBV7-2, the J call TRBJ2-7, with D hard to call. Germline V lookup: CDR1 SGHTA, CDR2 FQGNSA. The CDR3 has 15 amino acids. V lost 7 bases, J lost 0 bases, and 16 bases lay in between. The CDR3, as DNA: TGTGCCAGCACCCTGAAAACGGGTAGCTCCTACGAGCAGTACTTC. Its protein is CASTLKTGSSYEQYF.